Each of the 5 T cell receptor beta chains below was sequenced from the same sample in a study of beta chain features in type 1 diabetes. The investigators reverse transcribed all of the isolated RNA, so they sequenced expressed TCRB transcripts. Data came from immunoSEQ multiplex PCR; TCRdb stores just in-frame clones and leaves some out. This sample has approximately 300,000 clones, with approximately 9.9% found just once. The specimen sequenced was naive CD4+ T cells from blood. Receptors originate from a woman in her thirties in good health.

V gene TRBV25-1 combines with J gene TRBJ2-5; no clear D. The DNA end lines up better with TRBJ2-7; the J call may be wrong. CDR3 length: 13 residues. CDR1 MGHDK and CDR2 SYGVNS come from the germline V gene. This chain's CDR3 is CASSDYRLNEQYF. The CDR3 DNA follows: TGTGCCAGCAGTGATTACCGGTTGAACGAGCAGTACTTC.

The chain recombines TRBV5-1 with TRBJ2-2; 7 bases are shared with TRBD2. V was pared by 0 bases and J by 0 bases, with 2 bases of the junction left unmatched. The CDR3 sequence is 16 residues long. Germline CDR1 reads SGHRS; CDR2 reads YFSETQ. CDR3 loop: CASSLALAANTGELFF. The DNA for the CDR3 is TGCGCCAGCAGCTTGGCTCTAGCGGCGAACACCGGGGAGCTGTTTTTT.

This clone turned up a few times. V and J are TRBV4-2 and TRBJ2-7, with D tentatively TRBD2 (6 bases). The V gene lost 0 bases and the J gene lost 6 bases, with 6 bases spanning the gap. The CDR3 spans 12 residues. CDR1 and CDR2 (germline): LGHNA, YNFKEQ. This CDR3 reads CASSQEGGEQYF. As DNA, the CDR3 is TGTGCCAGCAGCCAAGAGGGGGGCGAGCAGTACTTC.

This chain connects TRBV9 to TRBJ2-2; 7 bases map to TRBD2. The CDR3 totals 13 residues. CDR1 and CDR2 (germline): SGDLS, YYNGEE. J was trimmed by 2 bases and V by 10 bases; bases with no gene match: 5. This CDR3 reads CASGGINTGELFF. The CDR3 region has the DNA TGTGCCTCGGGGGGAATTAACACCGGGGAGCTGTTTTTT.

The CDR3 loop reads CASSYQGSSGANVLTF. The CDR3, as DNA: TGTGCCAGCAGTTACCAGGGGAGCTCTGGGGCCAACGTCCTGACTTTC. The chain recombines TRBV6-6 with TRBJ2-6; tentatively, D is TRBD1 (6 bases). The CDR3 has 16 amino acids. The V gene lost 2 bases and the J gene lost 0 bases, with 8 bases spanning the gap. Germline CDR1 and CDR2: MNHNY and SVGAGI (reference sequence).